These T cell receptor beta chains were read from a single sample in a study of fetal regulatory T cell absence and autoimmunity. Clones were read by immunoSEQ multiplex PCR, and TCRdb kept only the in-frame ones, dropping some. Of approximately 46,000 clones listed, about 80% were seen once; the top ten hold approximately 0.37%. Sequencing was done on a sample of cord blood. The receptors shown here come from a newborn boy with IPEX syndrome. Both conserved end residues are part of each CDR3. Clone size is stated in some rows and not others, as once, few, many or a class when expanded.

>TRBV6-1|.
CASFSGFFYEQYF
>TRBV11-3|.
CASSLALFDIQYF
>TRBV6-1|.
CASSARLALAKNIQYF
>TRBV27|few
CATRRGSYYGYTF
>TRBV30|.
CAWSGLMNTEAFF
>TRBV27|.
CASSLGQGSYEQYF
>TRBV10-3|.
CAIGRWASPLNEQFF
>TRBV13|.
CASSGGGANEKLFF
>TRBV5-4|.
CASSWRRGTSGVDTQYF
>TRBV4-3|.
CASSLTPGGFQSYGYTF
>TRBV13|.
CASSSPTLRVSGEQFF
>TRBV6-5|.
CASSYSRSNHYGYTF
>TRBV21-1|.
CASSQVTPPKDYTGELFF
>TRBV7-2|once
CASSLLAGEDNEQFF
>TRBV9|.
CASNSGGSTDTQYF
>TRBV9|few
CASSVNGGAYEQYF
>TRBV30|once
CAWSDEFPPRGYHYLHNEQFF
>TRBV4-1|.
CASSQDRGSGKQETQYF
>TRBV6-1|.
CASKLGEATYEQYF
>TRBV6-6|.
CASRTSGAQETQYF
>TRBV27|.
CASSLVQGSHEQYF
>TRBV18|.
CASSSTGRGEKLFF
>TRBV5-1|.
CASSGQGYNEQFF
>TRBV27|.
CASSLVAGAYNEQFF
>TRBV6-6|.
CASSYAGGSEQYF
>TRBV5-4|few
CASSHRQAFYGYTF
>TRBV20-1|.
CSAGRGVTQYF
>TRBV11-2|few
CASSLGSSYNEQFF
>TRBV30|.
CAWSVWGGTDTQYF
>TRBV5-4|.
CASSLGLAMDEQYF
>TRBV4-2|.
CASSQAGLVARPYQPQHF
>TRBV30|.
CAWGTGIGETEAFF
>TRBV15|.
CATSSRRQGGNNEQFF
>TRBV9|.
CASSVGGTQYF
>TRBV2|.
CASSETGGTRGETQYF
>TRBV2|.
CASSDGRANTGELFF
>TRBV4-3|.
CASSQMGGGLTDTQYF